This is a list of T cell receptor beta chains from one sample in a study of neurological immune-mediated disorders. TCRdb independently ran MiXCR on the 5' RACE reads; one entry per CDR3 protein. Of tens of thousands of distinct CDR3 sequences in the sample, about 2.5% were seen once. The source material was PBMCs. The receptors come from a man aged 45-60 years with multiple sclerosis. Each CDR3 is given with its conserved first and last residue.

j_gene: TRBJ1-1
v_gene: TRBV7-2
CDR3aa: CASSLVGEGTEAFF

j_gene: TRBJ1-5
v_gene: TRBV19
CDR3aa: CASTARDNGQPQHF

j_gene: TRBJ1-1
v_gene: TRBV5-1
CDR3aa: CASSLVSGNGAFF

j_gene: TRBJ1-1
v_gene: TRBV29-1
CDR3aa: CSAEPARGVGF

j_gene: TRBJ2-1
v_gene: TRBV24-1
CDR3aa: CATAPPRADEQFF

j_gene: TRBJ2-5
v_gene: TRBV4-1
CDR3aa: CASSQWQGETQYF

j_gene: TRBJ2-1
v_gene: TRBV11-2
CDR3aa: CASSLKGWGTYNEQFF

j_gene: TRBJ2-5
v_gene: TRBV20-1
CDR3aa: CSARLPGQGETQYF

j_gene: TRBJ1-5
v_gene: TRBV6-5
CDR3aa: CASSADKNQPQHF

j_gene: TRBJ2-7
v_gene: TRBV5-1
CDR3aa: CASHRQGEEQYF

j_gene: TRBJ2-7
v_gene: TRBV9
CDR3aa: CASSVGQGYSYEQYF

j_gene: TRBJ2-1
v_gene: TRBV20-1
CDR3aa: CSAQGQGGEQFF